Each of the 21 T cell receptor beta chains below was sequenced from the same sample in a study of T cells in Graves' hyperthyroidism and ophthalmopathy. TCR beta CDR3 sequences were amplified from RNA transcripts. First-round RT-PCR with HTBI primers amplified the TCR CDR3 region. TCRdb re-called the multiplex PCR reads with MiXCR, one entry per CDR3 protein. The sample consists of about 24,000 distinct CDR3 sequences, about 49% of them appearing once. The sequenced sample consisted of blood. All receptors derive from a woman aged 40 to 50 with Graves' hyperthyroidism that later progressed to Graves' ophthalmopathy.

By share, this clonotype counts as medium-sized. The gene calls are TRBV20-1 and TRBJ2-7; 11 nucleotides line up with TRBD2. This CDR3 is built from 14 residues. Germline V gene sequence: CDR1 DFQATT, CDR2 SNEGSKA (reference sequence). The ends lost 3 bases at V and 1 base at J; junction bases unmatched: 2. The CDR3 spells CSASTSGSSYEQYF. CDR3 in DNA: TGCAGTGCTAGTACTAGCGGGAGTTCCTACGAGCAGTACTTC.

This clonotype was counted many times. The chain employs TRBV6-4 and TRBJ2-3; 8 positions match TRBD2. Per germline, CDR1 MRHNA and CDR2 SNTAGT. The CDR3 covers 15 residues. Trimming removed 2 bases from V and 0 bases from J; junction bases left unmatched: 1. In DNA form, the CDR3 reads TGTGCCAGCAGTGACGCGGGAGGTAGCACAGATACGCAGTATTTT. Its translation: CASSDAGGSTDTQYF.

This clonotype was observed a few times. The chain couples TRBV20-1 to TRBJ2-1; a weak D match, TRBD2 (5 bases). V was pared by 3 bases and J by 7 bases, with 7 bases between. Germline assignment: CDR1 DFQATT and CDR2 SNEGSKA (reference sequence). This CDR3 contains 11 residues. The DNA of the CDR3 is TGCAGTGCTAGCGGGGTAAATGAGCAGTTCTTC. As protein: CSASGVNEQFF.

This clonotype was seen a handful of times. CDR3 sequence reads: CSARVAGELETQYF. CDR3 nucleotides: TGCAGTGCTAGAGTCGCGGGAGAGCTGGAGACCCAGTACTTC. The chain combines TRBV20-1 with TRBJ2-5; the match to TRBD2 covers 7 bases. Trimming at V came to 1 base and at J to 5 bases, leaving 7 bases not matched to a gene. The CDR3 totals 14 residues. Germline lookup yields CDR1 DFQATT and CDR2 SNEGSKA (reference sequence).

This clonotype was seen at least ten times. The genes are TRBV7-9 and TRBJ2-1; no reliable D call. CDR1 is SEHNR, CDR2 FQNEAQ, per germline (reference sequence). V shed 0 bases and J shed 8 bases, with 5 bases lying between them. There are 12 residues in the CDR3. In DNA, the CDR3 is TGTGCCAGCAGCTTAGCGAAGGATGAGCAGTTCTTC. Protein sequence: CASSLAKDEQFF.

This clonotype was seen a handful of times. This chain joins TRBV11-2 and TRBJ1-1; D unresolved. Germline assignment: CDR1 SGHAT and CDR2 FQNNGV. CDR3 length: 13 residues. V was shortened by 0 bases and J by 5 bases, with 7 bases between the two germline ends. The CDR3 DNA follows: TGTGCCAGCAGCTTAGAAGGCTGGACTGAAGCTTTCTTT. Translated: CASSLEGWTEAFF.

Notes on this clonotype: Because it lacks the conserved phenylalanine or tryptophan at the end, this CDR3 is likely a read error. The limits of the CDR3 on the DNA are not certain, so only TCRdb's listed CDR3 is given. J is TRBJ1-2 and V is TRBV5-1; the table's D call TRBD1 went unverified against the DNA. The germline CDR1 and CDR2 sequences are SGHRS and YFSETQ. The CDR3 is made up of 15 amino acids, end residues included. The CDR3 spells CASSLAGSGAGGCTL.

The rearrangement uses TRBV15 and TRBJ2-6, with D maybe TRBD1 (6 bases). This CDR3 is 16 amino acids long. Per the germline V gene, CDR1 is LNHNV and CDR2 is YYDKDF (reference sequence). Trimming stripped 3 bases from V and 0 bases from J, with 9 bases between. CDR3 nucleotide sequence: TGTGCCACCAGCAGGGACAGTCACTCTGGGGCCAACGTCCTGACTTTC. Translation gives CATSRDSHSGANVLTF. Variable domain in full (rest from reference TRBV15 and TRBJ2-6): DAMVIQNPRYQVTQFGKPVTLSCSQTLNHNVMYWYQQKSSQAPKLLFHYYDKDFNNEADTPDNFQSRRPNTSFCFLDIRSPGLGDTAMYLCATSRDSHSGANVLTFGAGSRLTVL.

By sample share, this clonotype is medium-sized. The CDR3 region is CAIRDPPRTDTQYF. CDR3 nucleotides: TGTGCCATCCGGGACCCACCTCGAACAGATACGCAGTATTTT. The V and J genes are TRBV10-3 and TRBJ2-3, with D possibly called TRBD1 or TRBD2 (5 bases each). Per germline, CDR1 ENHRY and CDR2 SYGVKD. The ends were cut back, 8 bases at V and 3 bases at J, with 15 bases in the middle. The CDR3 length is 14 residues.

By share, this clonotype counts as medium-sized (0.01 to 0.1%). The V and J genes are TRBV20-1 and TRBJ2-3; D possibly corresponds to TRBD2 (5 bases). V gave up 3 bases and J gave up 5 bases, with 6 bases separating them. CDR3 length equals 11 residues. Looked up from germline, CDR1 is DFQATT and CDR2 is SNEGSKA (reference sequence). The CDR3 nucleotides read TGCAGTGCTAGGAGGGTAGATACGCAGTATTTT. Translated, it gives CSARRVDTQYF.

The sample holds many counts of this clonotype. V and J are TRBV6-6 and TRBJ2-2, with TRBD1 matching 7 bases. The CDR3 is 17 residues long. Germline CDR1 and CDR2: MNHNY and SVGAGI (reference sequence). Unmatched junction bases numbered 6, after V lost 2 bases and J lost 0 bases. CDR3 residues: CASSYPRQGTNTGELFF. CDR3 DNA: TGTGCCAGCAGTTACCCCAGACAGGGCACGAACACCGGGGAGCTGTTTTTT.

For this clonotype: This CDR3 is missing its conserved last phenylalanine or tryptophan, likely due to a read error. The V and J genes are TRBV5-1 and TRBJ2-7, with a possible D match to TRBD1 (6 bases). Germline V lookup: CDR1 SGHRS, CDR2 YFSETQ. The CDR3 contains 15 residues. CDR3 sequence (DNA): TGCCCCAGCAGCATTAGATCAGGGGTCTTCAACGAGCAGTACATC. Translation: CPSSIRSGVFNEQYI.

This clonotype occurred many times. V and J are TRBV19 and TRBJ2-5, with D perhaps given as TRBD1 or TRBD2 (5 bases each). The germline gives CDR1 LNHDA, CDR2 SQIVND (reference sequence). The V gene lost 5 bases and the J gene lost 4 bases, with 23 bases spanning the gap. The CDR3 covers 17 residues. DNA of the CDR3: TGTGCCAGTAGTCCCCGTCCCCCGGGGACCCAGGGAGAGACCCAGTACTTC. Amino acid sequence: CASSPRPPGTQGETQYF.

For the CDR3, the DNA is TGTGCCAGCAGCTTACTTGGTTCTGGGGCCAACGTCCTGACTTTC. Translating gives CASSLLGSGANVLTF. The chain carries TRBV7-9 and TRBJ2-6; D ambiguous. There are 15 residues in the CDR3. Germline values: CDR1 SEHNR, CDR2 FQNEAQ (reference sequence). Trimming shortened V by 2 bases and J by 1 base, and 6 bases separated the two germline ends.

This clonotype turned up a few times. CDR3 coding DNA: TGTGCCTGGAACCCGGGACAGGGGGGGAATGAGCAGTTCTTC. Encoded protein: CAWNPGQGGNEQFF. The chain links TRBV30 to TRBJ2-1; 11 nucleotides match TRBD1. Germline trimming cut 4 bases from V and 7 bases from J; bases unmatched to any gene: 6. CDR1 is GTSNPN, CDR2 SVGIG, per germline (reference sequence). The CDR3 has 14 residues.

This clonotype has just a few counts. The chain links TRBV10-1 to TRBJ2-3; D not resolved. The germline V and J ends were trimmed by 3 bases and 1 base, with 5 bases remaining between them. This CDR3 contains 13 residues. Germline V CDR1 and CDR2: WNHNN, SYGVQD (reference sequence). In DNA form, the CDR3 reads TGCGCCAGCAGTGATCCTGGCACAGATACGCAGTATTTT. Translating it yields CASSDPGTDTQYF.

This clonotype qualifies as medium-sized. The genes are TRBV10-3 and TRBJ1-6; D possibly corresponds to TRBD1 (6 bases). Germline CDR1 reads ENHRY; CDR2 reads SYGVKD. The V gene lost 2 bases and the J gene lost 8 bases, with 13 bases spanning the gap. This CDR3 has 15 amino acids. The CDR3 region is CAISERASGDSPLHF. In DNA form, the CDR3 reads TGTGCCATCAGTGAGAGGGCTTCAGGGGATTCACCCCTCCACTTT.

By share, this clonotype ranks as medium-sized. The genes are TRBV24-1 and TRBJ2-2; D gene unclear. The CDR3 runs to 12 residues. CDR1 and CDR2 from the germline V gene are KGHDR and SFDVKD. The germline V and J ends were trimmed by 8 bases and 8 bases, with 11 bases remaining between them. CDR3 sequence: CATIGWEGELFF. The DNA of the CDR3 is TGTGCCACCATCGGTTGGGAAGGGGAGCTGTTTTTT.

The J gene is TRBJ2-2, the V gene TRBV7-3; D unclear. Trimming cost V 5 bases and J 8 bases, with 6 bases left between them. In germline, CDR1 is SGHTA, CDR2 FQGTGA. This CDR3 has 11 residues. CDR3 nucleotides: TGTGCCAGCAGCCACCGGGGGGAGCTGTTTTTT. Translating it yields CASSHRGELFF.

Of note for this clonotype: One end of the junction is discordant with germline, which a read error may explain. This chain links TRBV5-1 with TRBJ1-1; no clear D gene. The CDR3 runs to 11 residues. Germline-derived CDR1 and CDR2 are SGHRS and YFSETQ. The CDR3 nucleotides are TGCGCCAGCATGGTGGGAACTGAGGCTTTCTTT. Its translation: CASMVGTEAFF.

This clonotype was seen once. V gene TRBV12-3 or TRBV12-4 combines with J gene TRBJ1-2; 9 bases line up with TRBD1. CDR3 length equals 13 residues. Trimming cost V 10 bases and J 4 bases; bases outside gene matches: 7. CDR3 in amino acids: CATGTGRGYGYTF. The CDR3 nucleotides read TGTGCCACCGGGACAGGGCGCGGCTATGGCTACACCTTC.